The 3 T cell receptor beta chains below were found in one sample sequenced in a study of cytomegalovirus exposure and HLA in healthy donors. PCR primers comprised 60 Vbeta and 13 Jbeta primers. The assay was immunoSEQ multiplex PCR, and TCRdb's table has in-frame clones only and misses some. This sample's clone table lists roughly 53,000 clones. The sample consisted of PBMCs. These receptors came from a female donor in good health and CMV-seronegative.

The J gene is TRBJ2-7, the V gene TRBV19, with 8 bases lining up with TRBD1. CDR1 and CDR2 from the germline V gene are LNHDA and SQIVND (reference sequence). The CDR3 has 14 residues. Germline trimming cut 3 bases from V and 2 bases from J; bases unmatched to any gene: 3. The CDR3: CASSISRGPYEQYF. CDR3 DNA sequence: TGTGCCAGTAGTATCTCCAGGGGGCCCTACGAGCAGTACTTC. Variable domain in full (rest from reference TRBV19 and TRBJ2-7): DGGITQSPKYLFRKEGQNVTLSCEQNLNHDAMYWYRQDPGQGLRLIYYSQIVNDFQKGDIAEGYSVSREKKESFPLTVTSAQKNPTAFYLCASSISRGPYEQYFGPGTRLTVT.

The chain recombines TRBV30 with TRBJ1-2; D call uncertain. This CDR3 has 13 residues. Germline CDR1 GTSNPN, CDR2 SVGIG (reference sequence). V dropped 0 bases and J dropped 4 bases, with 9 bases sitting between them. CDR3 nucleotide sequence: TGTGCCTGGAGTGTACTAGTCAGCTATGGCTACACCTTC. Its translation: CAWSVLVSYGYTF.

The V gene is TRBV7-9, the J gene TRBJ1-5; D is unresolved. V gave up 0 bases and J gave up 0 bases, with 6 bases separating them. The CDR3 length is 15 residues. From germline, CDR1 is SEHNR and CDR2 FQNEAQ (reference sequence). CDR3: CASSLAGSSNQPQHF. The CDR3 DNA follows: TGTGCCAGCAGCTTAGCCGGGAGTAGCAATCAGCCCCAGCATTTT.